The 19 T cell receptor beta chains listed next were all sequenced from one sample in a study of blood T cell repertoires in COVID-19. Profiling relied on immunoSEQ multiplex PCR, and the TCRdb table lists in-frame clones only, not all of them. The profile covers approximately 150,000 clones, with approximately 81% appearing a single time and approximately 8.2% taken by the ten largest. The sequencing input was peripheral blood. The receptors here all came from a human donor in a cohort sampled during active COVID-19.

The genes are TRBV6-5 and TRBJ1-1, with D uncertain. Germline V gene sequence: CDR1 MNHEY, CDR2 SVGAGI. CDR3 length: 14 residues. V was clipped by 0 bases and J by 0 bases, with 5 bases between them. The CDR3 region is CASSYSHMNTEAFF. CDR3 sequence (DNA): TGTGCCAGCAGTTACTCGCACATGAACACTGAAGCTTTCTTT.

The chain is built from TRBV27 and TRBJ2-7; TRBD2 agrees at 7 bases. Trimming removed 5 bases from V and 0 bases from J; junction bases left unmatched: 1. Germline CDR1 and CDR2: MNHEY and SMNVEV (reference sequence). CDR3 length equals 13 residues. CDR3 nucleotides: TGTGCCAGCAGTAGGACTAGCTCCTACGAGCAGTACTTC. Its translation: CASSRTSSYEQYF.

This clone is a singleton in its sample. The chain joins TRBV29-1 to TRBJ2-3; 13 positions match TRBD2. The V and J ends lost 1 base and 2 bases, in that order; junction bases with no gene match: 3. This CDR3 region has 16 residues. Germline V gene data show CDR1 as SQVTM and CDR2 as ANQGSEA. The CDR3 protein is CSVEGTSGSPTDTQYF. The DNA of the CDR3 is TGCAGCGTTGAAGGGACTAGCGGGAGTCCCACAGATACGCAGTATTTT.

This clone showed up many times. This sequence joins TRBV6-1 and TRBJ2-7; D not certain. Germline-derived CDR1 and CDR2 are MNHNS and SASEGT. Deletions cut 3 bases from V and 2 bases from J, with 5 bases between. This CDR3 is 12 amino acids long. The CDR3 loop is CASSDGTYEQYF. CDR3 DNA sequence: TGTGCCAGCAGTGACGGTACCTACGAGCAGTACTTC.

The chain links TRBV9 to TRBJ2-1; 16 bases fit TRBD2. CDR1 and CDR2 (germline): SGDLS, YYNGEE. J was trimmed by 6 bases and V by 3 bases; bases with no gene match: 9. The CDR3 totals 18 residues. The CDR3 protein is CASSDGTSGRASLNEQFF. The CDR3 nucleotides read TGTGCCAGCAGCGATGGGACTAGCGGGAGGGCCTCTCTCAATGAGCAGTTCTTC.

The V gene is TRBV6-2 or TRBV6-3, the J gene TRBJ2-3; 9 nucleotides line up with TRBD1. J lost 5 bases, V lost 5 bases, and 11 bases had no gene match. The CDR3 has 16 amino acids. Per germline, CDR1 MNHEY and CDR2 SVGEGT. The CDR3 DNA sequence: TGTGCCAGCAGTCCCTCCCCGGGACAGGGTCGAGATACGCAGTATTTT. Its translation: CASSPSPGQGRDTQYF.

This chain links TRBV5-4 with TRBJ2-5; TRBD1 agrees at 7 bases. V shed 3 bases, J shed 4 bases, and the junction held 6 bases outside the gene matches. CDR3 length: 14 amino acids. Germline V gene lookup returns CDR1 SGHNT and CDR2 YYREEE (reference sequence). The CDR3 reads CASSSDRVTETQYF. As DNA, the CDR3 is TGTGCCAGCAGCTCCGACAGGGTGACAGAGACCCAGTACTTC. Complete variable domain (other parts from reference TRBV5-4 and TRBJ2-5): ETGVTQSPTHLIKTRGQQVTLRCSSQSGHNTVSWYQQALGQGPQFIFQYYREEENGRGNFPPRFSGLQFPNYSSELNVNALELDDSALYLCASSSDRVTETQYFGPGTRLLVL.

The CDR3 region is CTSAGAGWGEQFF. The CDR3 DNA follows: TGCACCTCTGCGGGAGCTGGGTGGGGTGAGCAGTTCTTC. V usage is TRBV29-1 and J usage is TRBJ2-1; 7 bases align to TRBD2. Germline assignment: CDR1 SQVTM and CDR2 ANQGSEA. The CDR3 totals 13 residues.

The chain joins TRBV25-1 to TRBJ1-4, with 7 nucleotides matching TRBD1. In germline, CDR1 is MGHDK, CDR2 SYGVNS. The CDR3 length is 16 residues. The junction had 10 bases not matched to a gene; V was cut back by 1 base and J by 8 bases. The CDR3 here is CASSEWEEGAGEKLFF. DNA of the CDR3: TGTGCCAGCAGTGAATGGGAGGAGGGGGCGGGGGAAAAACTGTTTTTT.

The gene calls are TRBV28 and TRBJ2-1, with D possibly TRBD2 on 6 matching bases. V was cut by 6 bases and J by 7 bases, with 22 bases left in between. The CDR3 length is 16 residues. The germline V gene has CDR1 MDHEN and CDR2 SYDVKM. This chain's CDR3 is CASRVGAGTRGNEQFF. CDR3 DNA: TGTGCCAGCAGGGTAGGGGCCGGCACCCGGGGGAATGAGCAGTTCTTC.

The rearrangement uses TRBV6-5 and TRBJ2-6; D remains ambiguous. Germline CDR1 MNHEY, CDR2 SVGAGI. Trimming left V 6 bases short and J 0 bases short, with 9 bases between. CDR3 length equals 15 residues. The CDR3 sequence: CASSLTPSGANVLTF. The CDR3 DNA is TGTGCCAGCAGCCTTACACCCTCTGGGGCCAACGTCCTGACTTTC.

This chain connects TRBV5-1 to TRBJ2-7; 9 bases map to TRBD2. The germline gives CDR1 SGHRS, CDR2 YFSETQ. The V segment lost 4 bases and the J segment 3 bases; nucleotides outside the gene matches: 14. The length of the CDR3 is 17 residues. The chain's CDR3 is CASSDKTSGNLFYEQYF. DNA for the CDR3: TGCGCCAGCAGCGACAAGACTAGCGGTAACTTGTTCTACGAGCAGTACTTC.

The chain uses TRBV7-2 and TRBJ2-1; TRBD2 aligns across 10 bases. Germline CDR1 reads SGHTA; CDR2 reads FQGNSA. V was clipped by 1 base and J by 15 bases; unmatched bases: 3. There are 12 residues in the CDR3. CDR3 nucleotides: TGTGCCAGCAGCTTAGTGCTAGCGGGAGCGTTCTTC. Its protein product is CASSLVLAGAFF.

The chain is built from TRBV5-1 and TRBJ2-7, with a weak D call TRBD2 (6 bases). Germline CDR1 SGHRS, CDR2 YFSETQ. The CDR3 spans 15 residues. With 6 bases removed from V and 4 bases from J, the gap between germline ends came to 20 bases. The CDR3 spells CASTQGPSGEYEQYF. The CDR3 DNA reads as TGCGCCAGCACCCAGGGACCCTCGGGGGAGTACGAGCAGTACTTC.

This rearrangement joins TRBV7-2 to TRBJ1-1; 7 nucleotides agree with TRBD1. Germline V gene data show CDR1 as SGHTA and CDR2 as FQGNSA. V trimming: 5 bases; J trimming: 6 bases; junction bases outside the gene matches: 12. The CDR3 totals 15 residues. The CDR3 DNA is TGTGCCAGCAGCCTCAACAGGGGCGGCCCCGCTGAAGCTTTCTTT. The encoded protein is CASSLNRGGPAEAFF. Complete variable domain (other parts from reference TRBV7-2 and TRBJ1-1): GAGVSQSPSNKVTEKGKDVELRCDPISGHTALYWYRQSLGQGLEFLIYFQGNSAPDKSGLPSDRFSAERTGGSVSTLTIQRTQQEDSAVYLCASSLNRGGPAEAFFGQGTRLTVV.

This clone was detected only a few times. The chain links TRBV7-8 to TRBJ2-7; 10 bases are shared with TRBD1. Germline V gene lookup returns CDR1 SGHVS and CDR2 FQNEAQ. With 4 bases clipped from V and 5 bases from J, the junction kept 5 bases outside the gene matches. This CDR3 is built from 14 residues. The CDR3: CASSYGQGVHEQYF. In nucleotides, the CDR3 is TGTGCCAGCAGCTACGGACAGGGGGTCCACGAGCAGTACTTC.

The chain joins TRBV5-1 to TRBJ2-3; 8 bases align to TRBD1. The germline CDR1 and CDR2 sequences are SGHRS and YFSETQ. J was trimmed by 2 bases and V by 3 bases; bases with no gene match: 14. CDR3 length equals 18 residues. In DNA, the CDR3 is TGCGCCAGCAGCTCGTTCGGTAAGGGGCAGGGGGCCACAGATACGCAGTATTTT. As protein: CASSSFGKGQGATDTQYF.

The chain couples TRBV3-1 (or the pseudogene TRBV3-2) to TRBJ2-7; 7 bases map to TRBD2. The CDR3 sequence is 15 residues long. Germline V lookup: CDR1 LGHDT, CDR2 YNNKEL (reference sequence). V trimming: 1 base; J trimming: 1 base; junction bases outside the gene matches: 4. This CDR3 is CASSQVGGSSYEQYF. CDR3 coding DNA: TGTGCCAGCAGCCAAGTGGGGGGGAGTTCCTACGAGCAGTACTTC.

The chain carries TRBV18 and TRBJ1-5; weak D call: TRBD1 (5 bases). This CDR3 region has 15 residues. Germline CDR1 KGHSH, CDR2 LQKENI. V lost 1 base and J 1 base, leaving 8 bases between the germline ends. This chain's CDR3 is CASSPREGSNQPQHF. Here the CDR3 DNA reads TGTGCCAGCTCACCACGGGAGGGGAGCAATCAGCCCCAGCATTTT.